This T cell receptor (beta chain) stems from a study of shared clonotypes between healthy human individuals (dated by TCRdb to the early 2020s). Background on the whole study: A few men and two women, aged 18 to 49 years, made up the cohort. For each donor, CD4 naive and CD4 memory were each given three plates, CD8 naive was given two plates, and CD8 memory was given one plate. To estimate repertoire size and how much clonotype sharing occurs between individuals, the study deeply sequenced the blood TCR repertoires of about five healthy adults. Libraries were prepared and TCR repertoires were sequenced by different laboratories using diverse techniques, in order to increase sequencing depth and limit assay-specific biases. Each donor's leukapheresis produced roughly between roughly 0.94 and 9.5 billion PBMCs. General findings and caveats noted by the study authors: Sharing across several donors was observed for around 5% of naive CD4, less than 4% of naive CD8, about 2.5% of memory CD4, and over 0.3% of memory CD8 clonotypes. Pairwise subsampling led to the expectation that sequencing depth would affect the degree of clonotype sharing among donors. The genetic and exposure-history diversity represented was limited by the small number of donors. Compared with non-shared clonotypes, clonotypes shared by all four sorted-subset donors had higher generation probabilities. Larger estimated clonotype richness was generally found for naive subsets than for memory subsets. Incomplete sequencing was indicated by rarefaction of sorted-subset datasets, despite the large sequencing depth. Only blood was sampled, and tissue TCR repertoires likely differ from those in blood.

The germline V gene gives CDR1 as SGHRS and CDR2 as YFSETQ. At the junction V is shortened by 0 bases and J by 4 bases, with 11 bases in between. Spanning cysteine to phenylalanine, the CDR3 consists of 14 amino acids. Only the CDR3 portion is preserved as DNA: 42 bases, with reading frame beginning at the first base. For this clone: No antigen is known for it. The input lacks base qualities; no much larger clone sits a single base away.

Donors were healthy HIV-negative adults with no recently reported acute infections or vaccinations. Every donor was a Caucasian adult living in Nashville, Tennessee, USA. CD4+ T cells were enriched through magnetic negative selection, after which naive cells were positively selected on CD45RA and the remaining negative fraction served as the memory subset. Blood was obtained by leukapheresis, after which PBMCs were separated by Ficoll-Histopaque density gradient centrifugation and cryopreserved in liquid nitrogen vapor phase. Analytical flow cytometry was used to check the purity and quantity of every magnetically sorted T cell population. From each sorted fraction, genomic DNA was isolated and quantified by UV absorbance on a Nanodrop 2000c. Using the deep immunoSEQ assay, multiplex PCR amplified TCR CDR3 regions from genomic DNA. For each cell subset, the extracted genomic DNA was distributed evenly across all wells of several immunoSEQ 96-well plates, and each plate served as one replicate. Each replicate PCR for sorted subsets received approximately 220 ng genomic DNA, equal to about 30,000 T cell genomes. Purified libraries were quantified with a Qubit 3.0 fluorometer, sized on a Bioanalyzer 2100, and re-quantified with the KAPA Library Quantification kit. Every immunoSEQ 96-well plate was sequenced on a separate single-read 150-cycle Illumina NextSeq 550 flow cell. The study's processing was this. Because the immunoSEQ output held only junctional sequences and lacked quality scores, the filtering could not match the filtering applied to full-length reads. To assign V/J genes and CDR3, sequences were annotated using PyIR, a Python wrapper for IgBLAST v1.9, with IMGT germline references. Reads were filtered out if the reads had weak V/J assignments (E-value above 1e-6), no CDR3, stop codons, out-of-frame junctions, or ambiguous translated residues. V3J clonotypes were defined by identical inferred V gene, J gene, and CDR3 amino acid sequence. Percentage overlap between repertoires was calculated by dividing the number of shared unique clonotypes by the size of the smaller repertoire. Three approaches were used to assess repertoire richness: RTK rarefaction, the Chao1 estimator, and Recon v2.1 estimates of unobserved clonotypes. For all TCRbeta clonotypes obtained by the gDNA method from four donors, generation probabilities were computed with OLGA. TCRdb obtained this table from immuneACCESS and retained in-frame rearrangements with V and J assigned. These tables miss some clones; where compared with another copy, unresolved V genes account for less than half of the shortfall, and the remainder is unexplained. V, J and clone size reflect that table, while D and trimming were determined from the DNA. Present in this sample are 1,400,000 or so clones, around 98.5% of which were seen just once. The ten largest clones represent under 0.45% of the sample.

The TCR originated in a man under 40 in good health. Sequences were obtained from naive CD4+ T cells sorted from blood. The cell subset or site tag for this specimen amounts to: CD45RA+ positively selected. The V and J segments used are TRBV5-1 and TRBJ2-7; 6 matching bases give a weak D call of TRBD1. CDR3 sequence: CASSLGYRAYEQYF. In nucleotides, the sequence is TGCGCCAGCAGCTTGGGGTACAGGGCATACGAGCAGTACTTC.